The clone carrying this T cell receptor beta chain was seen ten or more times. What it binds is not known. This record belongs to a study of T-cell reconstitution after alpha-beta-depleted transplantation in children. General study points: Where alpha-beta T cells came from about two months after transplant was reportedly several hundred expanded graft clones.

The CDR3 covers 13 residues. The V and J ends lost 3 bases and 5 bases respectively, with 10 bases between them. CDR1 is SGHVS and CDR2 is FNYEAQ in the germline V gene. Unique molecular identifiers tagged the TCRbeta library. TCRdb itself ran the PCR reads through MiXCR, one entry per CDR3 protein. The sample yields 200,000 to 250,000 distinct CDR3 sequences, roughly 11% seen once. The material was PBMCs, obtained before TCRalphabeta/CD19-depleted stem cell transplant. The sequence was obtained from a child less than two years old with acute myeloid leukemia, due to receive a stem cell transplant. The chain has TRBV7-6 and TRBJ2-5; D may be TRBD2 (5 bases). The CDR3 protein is CASSFGIAETQYF. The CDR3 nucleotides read TGTGCCAGCAGCTTTGGTATAGCGGAGACCCAGTACTTC.